One and the same sample provided the 16 T cell receptor beta chains below, sequenced in a study of blood T cell repertoires in COVID-19 (dated by TCRdb to 2018 to 2020). The library came from the immunoSEQ multiplex PCR assay. In TCRdb, the immuneACCESS table is reduced to in-frame sequences with V and J assigned. These tables do not hold every clone; where another copy was compared, an unresolved V gene accounts for under half, and the others remain unexplained. The sample table records 200,000 to 250,000 clones; approximately 87% of these occur just once. Approximately 2.8% of the sample is in the top ten clones. The specimen was PBMCs or T cells enriched from blood (not recorded which). The receptors shown here come from a woman aged 45-59 years in a cohort exposed to, infected with or recovered from COVID-19 (not recorded which).

The CDR3 sequence: CASSWASETLSYNEQFF. The CDR3 region has the DNA TGTGCCAGCAGTTGGGCTAGCGAGACTTTATCTTACAATGAGCAGTTCTTC. The chain has TRBV6-2 or TRBV6-3 and TRBJ2-1; perhaps TRBD2 as D (6 bases). The V end lost 4 bases, the J end lost 4 bases, and 20 bases lay between the germline ends. CDR1 is MNHEY and CDR2 is SVGEGT in the germline V gene. The CDR3 has 17 amino acids.

V and J are TRBV4-2 and TRBJ2-3, with 9 bases identical to TRBD2. Germline V gene data show CDR1 as LGHNA and CDR2 as YNFKEQ. This CDR3 region has 12 residues. With V trimmed by 3 bases and J by 8 bases, 0 bases remained unmatched. The CDR3 sequence: CASSQTSGTQYF. The CDR3 DNA follows: TGTGCCAGCAGCCAGACTAGCGGTACGCAGTATTTT.

The chain has TRBV29-1 and TRBJ1-5, with D hard to call. CDR1 is SQVTM, CDR2 ANQGSEA, per germline. The V gene lost 6 bases and the J gene lost 4 bases, with 16 bases spanning the gap. This CDR3 comprises 14 residues. The CDR3 sequence is CSVRNGNKNQPQHF. The CDR3 nucleotides read TGCAGCGTGCGGAACGGGAATAAAAATCAGCCCCAGCATTTT.

This chain links TRBV5-1 with TRBJ2-3; D may be TRBD2 (6 bases). The germline V and J ends were trimmed by 5 bases and 5 bases, with 12 bases remaining between them. Germline V gene data show CDR1 as SGHRS and CDR2 as YFSETQ. CDR3 length: 13 amino acids. DNA of the CDR3: TGCGCCAGCAGTCGGGAGCGACTAGATACGCAGTATTTT. Residues: CASSRERLDTQYF.

The chain joins TRBV7-9 to TRBJ1-1; unclear D gene. Per the germline V gene, CDR1 is SEHNR and CDR2 is FQNEAQ (reference sequence). The CDR3 is made up of 14 amino acids. V was cut by 0 bases and J by 0 bases, with 5 bases left in between. The DNA of the CDR3 is TGTGCCAGCAGCTTAGCCCTAATGAACACTGAAGCTTTCTTT. It specifies CASSLALMNTEAFF.

In regard to this clone: Other DNA variants within this sample encode the same CDR3. J is TRBJ2-2 and V is TRBV5-1; 8 bases agree with TRBD1. The CDR3 contains 15 residues. After removal of 4 bases from V and 1 base from J, the junction contained 3 bases not matched to a gene. In germline, CDR1 is SGHRS, CDR2 YFSETQ. The CDR3 is CASSLGTGNTGELFF. CDR3 DNA: TGCGCCAGCAGCCTGGGGACAGGGAACACCGGGGAGCTGTTTTTT. Combining the CDR3 with reference TRBV5-1 and TRBJ2-2 gives the whole variable domain KAGVTQTPRYLIKTRGQQVTLSCSPISGHRSVSWYQQTPGQGLQFLFEYFSETQRNKGNFPGRFSGRQFSNSRSEMNVSTLELGDSALYLCASSLGTGNTGELFFGEGSRLTVL.

The J gene is TRBJ2-1, the V gene TRBV7-3; 7 bases agree with TRBD2. V was clipped by 8 bases and J by 9 bases; unmatched bases: 10. This CDR3 contains 13 residues. Germline CDR1 and CDR2: SGHTA and FQGTGA. In DNA form, the CDR3 reads TGTGCCAGCGGGAGGGGAGGAGACGGTGAGCAGTTCTTC. The encoded protein is CASGRGGDGEQFF.

This clone has only one observation. The chain uses TRBV27 and TRBJ2-5; D is undetermined. Germline CDR1 and CDR2: MNHEY and SMNVEV (reference sequence). This CDR3 is built from 13 residues. The ends were cut back, 4 bases at V and 2 bases at J, with 8 bases in the middle. The chain's CDR3 is CASSSLFQETQYF. The DNA for the CDR3 is TGTGCCAGCAGTTCGCTATTTCAAGAGACCCAGTACTTC.

The chain links TRBV5-5 to TRBJ2-7; TRBD1 matches 9 bases. The CDR3 spans 15 residues. V was pared by 0 bases and J by 3 bases, with 4 bases of the junction left unmatched. In germline, CDR1 is SGHKS, CDR2 YYEKEE (reference sequence). Here the CDR3 DNA reads TGTGCCAGCAGCTTGGATGGGACAGGGTTCTACGAGCAGTACTTC. Its protein product is CASSLDGTGFYEQYF.

The rearrangement links TRBV7-8 to TRBJ2-7, with TRBD2 identical over 13 bases. The CDR3 is 17 amino acids. The junction had 10 bases not matched to a gene; V was cut back by 4 bases and J by 4 bases. CDR1 and CDR2 (germline): SGHVS, FQNEAQ. The CDR3 DNA is TGTGCCAGCAGCTACACTAGCGGGGGGGCCGTTAATTACGAGCAGTACTTC. Translated: CASSYTSGGAVNYEQYF. Supplemented by reference TRBV7-8 and TRBJ2-7, the full variable domain reads GAGVSQSPRYKVAKRGQDVALRCDPISGHVSLFWYQQALGQGPEFLTYFQNEAQLDKSGLPSDRFFAERPEGSVSTLKIQRTQQEDSAVYLCASSYTSGGAVNYEQYFGPGTRLTVT.

This clone has just one count. This chain joins TRBV3-1 (or the pseudogene TRBV3-2) and TRBJ2-2; TRBD2 aligns across 11 bases. The V and J ends lost 4 bases and 7 bases, in that order; junction bases with no gene match: 5. Looked up from germline, CDR1 is LGHDT and CDR2 is YNNKEL (reference sequence). CDR3 length: 15 amino acids. This CDR3 is CASSLTSGGFGELFF. The CDR3 DNA reads TGTGCCAGCAGCCTAACTAGCGGGGGCTTCGGGGAGCTGTTTTTT.

This chain connects TRBV7-2 to TRBJ1-1; perhaps TRBD1 as D (5 bases). Deletions cut 5 bases from V and 5 bases from J, with 15 bases between. The CDR3 has 14 amino acids. Germline V gives CDR1 SGHTA, CDR2 FQGNSA. CDR3 residues: CASSALGGSTEAFF. CDR3 DNA: TGTGCCAGCAGCGCGCTGGGGGGATCAACTGAAGCTTTCTTT.

This chain connects TRBV4-1 to TRBJ1-6, with D tentatively TRBD1 (5 bases). The CDR3 length is 18 residues. Trimming took off 3 bases at V and 7 bases at J, with 22 bases between the two ends. Germline loops: CDR1 MGHRA, CDR2 YSYEKL. CDR3 protein: CASSHLFRGRIPNSPLHF. DNA for the CDR3: TGCGCCAGCAGCCACCTATTCCGGGGGAGAATTCCGAATTCACCCCTCCACTTT.

The chain couples TRBV4-2 to TRBJ2-5; 11 nucleotides line up with TRBD2. The CDR3 has 15 amino acids. Germline lookup yields CDR1 LGHNA and CDR2 YNFKEQ. The J segment lost 8 bases and the V segment lost 0 bases, leaving 5 bases of the junction unmatched. CDR3 in DNA: TGTGCCAGCAGCCAAGAACTAGCGGGGGTCGGAACCCAGTACTTC. Protein: CASSQELAGVGTQYF.

This sequence joins TRBV4-1 and TRBJ2-5; 10 bases align to TRBD2. Per the germline V gene, CDR1 is MGHRA and CDR2 is YSYEKL. The ends lost 1 base at V and 2 bases at J; junction bases unmatched: 4. The CDR3 is 16 residues long. CDR3 region: CASSQASSGGQETQYF. The CDR3 nucleotides read TGCGCCAGCAGCCAAGCCTCTAGCGGGGGTCAAGAGACCCAGTACTTC.

The chain combines TRBV4-2 with TRBJ2-2; 12 bases fit TRBD2. CDR1 LGHNA and CDR2 YNFKEQ come from the germline V gene. Losses at the gene ends were 3 bases for V and 2 bases for J; bases not matched to a gene: 13. The CDR3 is made up of 20 amino acids. The chain's CDR3 is CASSQPPGLAGGPNTGELFF. In DNA, the CDR3 is TGTGCCAGCAGCCAGCCGCCGGGGCTAGCGGGGGGGCCCAACACCGGGGAGCTGTTTTTT.